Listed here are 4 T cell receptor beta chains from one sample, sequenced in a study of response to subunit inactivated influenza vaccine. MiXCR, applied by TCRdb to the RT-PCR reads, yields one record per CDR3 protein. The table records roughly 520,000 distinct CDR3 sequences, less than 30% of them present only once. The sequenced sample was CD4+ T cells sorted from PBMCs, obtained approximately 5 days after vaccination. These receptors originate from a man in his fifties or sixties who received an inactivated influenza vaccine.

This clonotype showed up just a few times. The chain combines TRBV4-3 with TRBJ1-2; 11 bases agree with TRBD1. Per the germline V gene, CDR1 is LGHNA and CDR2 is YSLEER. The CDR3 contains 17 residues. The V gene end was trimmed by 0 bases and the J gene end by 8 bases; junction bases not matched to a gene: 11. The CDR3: CASSQDHRTGGIRGYTF. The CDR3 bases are TGCGCCAGCAGCCAAGATCATAGGACAGGGGGCATACGCGGCTACACCTTC.

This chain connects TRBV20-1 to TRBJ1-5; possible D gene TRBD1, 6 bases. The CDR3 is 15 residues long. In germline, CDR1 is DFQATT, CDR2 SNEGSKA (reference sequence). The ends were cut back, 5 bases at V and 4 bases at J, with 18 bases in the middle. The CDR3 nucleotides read TGCAGTGCTCCCCCCCCGGGAGGGACAAATCAGCCCCAGCATTTT. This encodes CSAPPPGGTNQPQHF.

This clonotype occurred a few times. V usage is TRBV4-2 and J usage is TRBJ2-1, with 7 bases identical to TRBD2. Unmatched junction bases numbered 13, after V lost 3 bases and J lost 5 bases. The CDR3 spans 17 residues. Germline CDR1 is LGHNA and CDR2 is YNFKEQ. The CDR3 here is CASSQEGPSGGNNEQFF. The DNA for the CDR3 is TGTGCCAGCAGCCAGGAGGGTCCTAGCGGAGGGAACAATGAGCAGTTCTTC.

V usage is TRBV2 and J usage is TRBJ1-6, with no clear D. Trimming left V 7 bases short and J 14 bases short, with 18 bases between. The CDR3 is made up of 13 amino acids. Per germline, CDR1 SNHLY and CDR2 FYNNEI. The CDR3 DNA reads TGTGCCAGCACCCTTAATTCGGCGGTTTCCCTCCACTTT. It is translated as CASTLNSAVSLHF. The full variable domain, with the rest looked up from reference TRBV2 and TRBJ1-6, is EPEVTQTPSHQVTQMGQEVILRCVPISNHLYFYWYRQILGQKVEFLVSFYNNEISEKSEIFDDQFSVERPDGSNFTLKIRSTKLEDSAMYFCASTLNSAVSLHFGNGTRLTVT.